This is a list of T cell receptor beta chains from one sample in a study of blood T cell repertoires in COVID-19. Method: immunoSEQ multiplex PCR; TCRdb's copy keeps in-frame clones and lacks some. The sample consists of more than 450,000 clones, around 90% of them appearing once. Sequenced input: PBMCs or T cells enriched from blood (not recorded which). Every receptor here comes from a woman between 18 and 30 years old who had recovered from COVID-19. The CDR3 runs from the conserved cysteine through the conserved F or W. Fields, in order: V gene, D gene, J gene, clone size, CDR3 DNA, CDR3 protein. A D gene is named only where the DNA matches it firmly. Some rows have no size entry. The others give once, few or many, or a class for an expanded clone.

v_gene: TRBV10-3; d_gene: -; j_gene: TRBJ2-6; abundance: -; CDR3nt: TGTGCCATCAGTCGAGGCGTTAACACTGGGGCCAACGTCCTGACTTTC; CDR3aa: CAISRGVNTGANVLTF
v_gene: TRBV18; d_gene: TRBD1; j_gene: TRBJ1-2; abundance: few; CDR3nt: TGTGCCAGCTCACCTTCGACAGGGGTAGACTATGGCTACACCTTC; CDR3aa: CASSPSTGVDYGYTF
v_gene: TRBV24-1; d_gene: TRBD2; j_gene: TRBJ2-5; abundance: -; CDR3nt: TGTGCCACCAGTGATACGGCTAGCGGGGGGTACCAAGAGACCCAGTACTTC; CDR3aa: CATSDTASGGYQETQYF
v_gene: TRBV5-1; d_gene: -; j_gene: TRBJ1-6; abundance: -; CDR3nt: TGCGCCAGCAGGGAACAGGTACGACCCCTGAATTCACCCCTCCACTTT; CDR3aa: CASREQVRPLNSPLHF
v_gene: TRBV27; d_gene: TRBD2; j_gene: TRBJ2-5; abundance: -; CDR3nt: TGTGCCAGCAGTTTAAATGTAGCGGGGGGGCTAAAGACCCAGTACTTC; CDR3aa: CASSLNVAGGLKTQYF
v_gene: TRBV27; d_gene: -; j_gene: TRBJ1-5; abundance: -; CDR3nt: TGTGCCAGCAGTTTATCGGCGGGGGGTCAGCCCCAGCATTTT; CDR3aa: CASSLSAGGQPQHF
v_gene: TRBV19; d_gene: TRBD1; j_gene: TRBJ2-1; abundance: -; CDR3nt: TGTGCCAGTAGCTTGGGACAGGGAATGTGGGATGAGCAGTTCTTC; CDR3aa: CASSLGQGMWDEQFF
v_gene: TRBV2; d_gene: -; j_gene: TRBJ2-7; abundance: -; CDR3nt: TGTGCCAGCAGGGGGGTAACAGGGACCCCCTCGGACGAGCAGTACTTC; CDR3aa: CASRGVTGTPSDEQYF
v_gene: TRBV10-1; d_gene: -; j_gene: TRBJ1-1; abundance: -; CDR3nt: TGCGCCAGCAGCTCTACCGGGGGAGTGGCTGAAGCTTTCTTT; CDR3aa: CASSSTGGVAEAFF
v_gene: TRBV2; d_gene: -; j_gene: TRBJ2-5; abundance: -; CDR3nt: TGTGCCAGCAGTGAAGGGGGACAAATACAAGAGACCCAGTACTTC; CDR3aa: CASSEGGQIQETQYF
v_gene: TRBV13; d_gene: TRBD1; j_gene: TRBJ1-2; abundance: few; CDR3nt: TGTGCCAGCAGCTTAGGACAGGGGTTTGACGGAGAGGACTATGGCTACACCTTC; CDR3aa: CASSLGQGFDGEDYGYTF
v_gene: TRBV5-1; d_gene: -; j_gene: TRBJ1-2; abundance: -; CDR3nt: TGCGCCACGAGGCGGCCGGGAGCTAACTATGGCTACACCTTC; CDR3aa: CATRRPGANYGYTF
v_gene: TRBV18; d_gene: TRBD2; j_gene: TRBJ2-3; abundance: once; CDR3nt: TGTGCCAGCTCACCGCCCCCTAGCGGGGGTTTGTCAGATACGCAGTATTTT; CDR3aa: CASSPPPSGGLSDTQYF
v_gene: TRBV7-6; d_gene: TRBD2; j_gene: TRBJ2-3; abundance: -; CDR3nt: TGTGCCAGCAGCCGAGCGGGACGCACAGATACGCAGTATTTT; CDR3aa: CASSRAGRTDTQYF
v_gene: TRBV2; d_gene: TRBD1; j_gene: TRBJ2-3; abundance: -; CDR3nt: TGTGCCAGCTCGCTGGGACAGGGAACAGATACGCAGTATTTT; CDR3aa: CASSLGQGTDTQYF
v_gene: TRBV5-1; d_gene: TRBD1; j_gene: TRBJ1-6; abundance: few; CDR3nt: TGCGCCAGCAGCTTCGGGACAGCGGATTCACCCCTCCACTTT; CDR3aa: CASSFGTADSPLHF
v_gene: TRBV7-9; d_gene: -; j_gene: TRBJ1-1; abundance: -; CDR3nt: TGTGCCAGCAGCCCCCAGGGGTACACTGAAGCTTTCTTT; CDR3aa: CASSPQGYTEAFF
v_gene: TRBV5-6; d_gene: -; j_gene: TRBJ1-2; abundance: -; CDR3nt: TGTGCCAGCAGCTTTGCACCACAGGGAGATGGCTACACCTTC; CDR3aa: CASSFAPQGDGYTF
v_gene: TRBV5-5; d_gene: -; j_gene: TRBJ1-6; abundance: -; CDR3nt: TGTGCCAGCAGCTTGTGGACAGCCCCTAATTCACCCCTCCACTTT; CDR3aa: CASSLWTAPNSPLHF
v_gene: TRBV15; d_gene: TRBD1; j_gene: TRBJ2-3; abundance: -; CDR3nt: TGTGCCACCAGCAGAGCAGGGGGCGCGGGGGATACGCAGTATTTT; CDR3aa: CATSRAGGAGDTQYF
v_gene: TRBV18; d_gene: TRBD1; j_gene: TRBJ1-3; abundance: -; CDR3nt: TGTGCCAGCTCACCTTACACAGGGGGCGCGTATGGAAACACCATATATTTT; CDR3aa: CASSPYTGGAYGNTIYF
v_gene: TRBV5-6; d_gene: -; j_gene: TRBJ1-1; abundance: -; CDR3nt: TGTGCCAGCAGCTTGGCGCCCTGGCAGGGGAACACTGAAGCTTTCTTT; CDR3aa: CASSLAPWQGNTEAFF
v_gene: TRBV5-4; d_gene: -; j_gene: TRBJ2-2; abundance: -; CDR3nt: TGTGCCAGCAGCCCTGCTAGCGCAAACACCGGGGAGCTGTTTTTT; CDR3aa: CASSPASANTGELFF
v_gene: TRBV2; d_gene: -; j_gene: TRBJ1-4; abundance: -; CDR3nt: TGTGCCAGCCAGGGTAGGAAGCCGGGTGAAAAACTGTTTTTT; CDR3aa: CASQGRKPGEKLFF
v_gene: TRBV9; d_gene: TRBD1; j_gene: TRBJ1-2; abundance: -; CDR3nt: TGTGCCAGCAGCGGGACAGGGGCTTCTAACTATGGCTACACCTTC; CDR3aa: CASSGTGASNYGYTF
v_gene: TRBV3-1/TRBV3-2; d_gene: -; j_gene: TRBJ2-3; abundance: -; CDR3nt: TGTGCCAGCAGCCAAAGGGGCCGTCTCACAGATACGCAGTATTTT; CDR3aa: CASSQRGRLTDTQYF
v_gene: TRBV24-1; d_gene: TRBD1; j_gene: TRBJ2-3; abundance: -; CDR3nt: TGTGCCACCAGCAGGACAGGGAGCACAGATACGCAGTATTTT; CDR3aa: CATSRTGSTDTQYF
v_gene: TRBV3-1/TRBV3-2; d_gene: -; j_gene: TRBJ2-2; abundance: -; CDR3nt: TGTGCCAGCAGCCAAGAGGGCGGGGCGAACACCGGGGAGCTGTTTTTT; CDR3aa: CASSQEGGANTGELFF
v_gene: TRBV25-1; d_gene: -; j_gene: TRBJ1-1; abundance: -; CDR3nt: TGTGCCAGCAGCCAGGCTGGGGGGTCTGGAACTGAAGCTTTCTTT; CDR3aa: CASSQAGGSGTEAFF
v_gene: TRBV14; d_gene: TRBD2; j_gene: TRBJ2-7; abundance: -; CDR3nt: TGTGCCAGCAGCCGGGAGGGTGGGGACTACGAGCAGTACTTC; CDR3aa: CASSREGGDYEQYF
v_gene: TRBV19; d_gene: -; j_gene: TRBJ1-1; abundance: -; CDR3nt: TGTGCCAGTTCGGACAGGAACACTGAAGCTTTCTTT; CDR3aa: CASSDRNTEAFF
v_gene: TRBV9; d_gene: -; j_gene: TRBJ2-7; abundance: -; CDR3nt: TGTGCCAGCAGCGTAAGGCGGGACTACGAGCAGTACTTC; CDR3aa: CASSVRRDYEQYF
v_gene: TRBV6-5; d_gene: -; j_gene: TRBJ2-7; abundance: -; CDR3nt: TGTGCCAGCGGCGGGACAGCTACCTACGAGCAGTACTTC; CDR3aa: CASGGTATYEQYF